The T cell receptor beta chain described here comes from a study of technical replicates of blood from a few donors. The CDR3 loop spans 16 amino acids. V lost 3 bases and J lost 2, with 16 bases in between. CDR1 MDHEN and CDR2 SYDVKM come from the germline V gene. Generated by immunoSEQ multiplex PCR, the TCRdb table keeps only in-frame clones and is missing some. This sample has just over 80,000 clones, with about 94% found just once. The TCR was taken from a human donor in good health. This sequence joins TRBV28 and TRBJ2-5; TRBD2 is a possible D gene (6 bases). Material: T cells isolated from PBMCs. This CDR3 is CASSFVLGGWQETQYF. The CDR3 nucleotides read TGTGCCAGCAGTTTTGTGCTCGGAGGGTGGCAAGAGACCCAGTACTTC.